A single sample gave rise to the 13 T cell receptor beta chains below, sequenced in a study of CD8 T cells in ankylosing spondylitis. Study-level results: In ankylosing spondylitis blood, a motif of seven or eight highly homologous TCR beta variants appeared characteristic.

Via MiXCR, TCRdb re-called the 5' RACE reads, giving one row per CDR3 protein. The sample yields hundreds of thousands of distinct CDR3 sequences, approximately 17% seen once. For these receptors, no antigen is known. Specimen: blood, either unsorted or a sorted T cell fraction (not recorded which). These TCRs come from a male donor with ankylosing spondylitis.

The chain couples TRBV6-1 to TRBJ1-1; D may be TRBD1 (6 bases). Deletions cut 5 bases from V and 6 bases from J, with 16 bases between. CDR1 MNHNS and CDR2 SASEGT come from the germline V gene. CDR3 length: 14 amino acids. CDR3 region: CASSLIHREAEAFF. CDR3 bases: TGTGCCAGCAGTCTCATACACAGGGAAGCTGAAGCTTTCTTT.

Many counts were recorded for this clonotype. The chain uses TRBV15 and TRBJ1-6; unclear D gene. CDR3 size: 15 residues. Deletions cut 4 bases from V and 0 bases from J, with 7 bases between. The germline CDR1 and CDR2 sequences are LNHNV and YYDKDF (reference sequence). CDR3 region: CATSTRSSYNSPLHF. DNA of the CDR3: TGTGCCACCAGCACCAGGAGCTCCTATAATTCACCCCTCCACTTT. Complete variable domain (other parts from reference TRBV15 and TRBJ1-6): DAMVIQNPRYQVTQFGKPVTLSCSQTLNHNVMYWYQQKSSQAPKLLFHYYDKDFNNEADTPDNFQSRRPNTSFCFLDIRSPGLGDTAMYLCATSTRSSYNSPLHFGNGTRLTVT.

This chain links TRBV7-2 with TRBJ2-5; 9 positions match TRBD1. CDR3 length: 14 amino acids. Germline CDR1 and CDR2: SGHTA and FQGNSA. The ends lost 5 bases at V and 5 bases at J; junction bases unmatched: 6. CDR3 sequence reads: CASSPYRGRETQYF. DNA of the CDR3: TGTGCCAGCAGCCCATACAGGGGGCGGGAGACCCAGTACTTC.

In DNA, the CDR3 is TGCAGTGGGGCTGTTCAAGAGACCCAGTACTTC. This encodes CSGAVQETQYF. The rearrangement joins TRBV20-1 to TRBJ2-5; D is unclear. The CDR3 has 11 amino acids. The V end lost 7 bases, the J end lost 2 bases, and 8 bases lay between the germline ends. Per germline, CDR1 DFQATT and CDR2 SNEGSKA (reference sequence).

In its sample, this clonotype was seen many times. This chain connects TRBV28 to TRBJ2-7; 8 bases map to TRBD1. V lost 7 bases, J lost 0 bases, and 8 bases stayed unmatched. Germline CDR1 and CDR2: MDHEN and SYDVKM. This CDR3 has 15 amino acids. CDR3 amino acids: CASTTGGTTSYEQYF. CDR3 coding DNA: TGTGCCAGCACCACAGGGGGGACAACCTCCTACGAGCAGTACTTC.

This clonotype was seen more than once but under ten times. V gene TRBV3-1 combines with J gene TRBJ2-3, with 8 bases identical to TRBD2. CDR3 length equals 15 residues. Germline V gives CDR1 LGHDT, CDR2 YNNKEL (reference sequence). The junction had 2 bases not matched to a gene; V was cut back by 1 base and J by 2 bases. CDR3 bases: TGTGCCAGCAGCCAAGGGACTAGCCTCACAGATACGCAGTATTTT. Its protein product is CASSQGTSLTDTQYF.

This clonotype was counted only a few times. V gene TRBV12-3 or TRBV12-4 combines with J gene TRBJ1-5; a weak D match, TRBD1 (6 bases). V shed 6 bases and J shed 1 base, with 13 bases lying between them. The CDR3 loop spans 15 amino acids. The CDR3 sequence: CASRLGGASNQPQHF. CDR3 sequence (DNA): TGTGCCAGCAGGCTGGGGGGCGCAAGCAATCAGCCCCAGCATTTT.

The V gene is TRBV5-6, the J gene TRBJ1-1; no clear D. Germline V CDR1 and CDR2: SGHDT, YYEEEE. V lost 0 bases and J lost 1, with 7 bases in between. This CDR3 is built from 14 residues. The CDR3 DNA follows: TGTGCCAGCAGCTTGGTTGGGGAGAACACTGAAGCTTTCTTT. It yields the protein CASSLVGENTEAFF.

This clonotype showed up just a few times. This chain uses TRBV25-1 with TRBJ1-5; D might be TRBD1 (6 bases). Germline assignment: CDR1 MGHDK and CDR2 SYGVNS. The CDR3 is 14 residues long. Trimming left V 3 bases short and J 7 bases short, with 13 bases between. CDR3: CASSDYRARQPQHF. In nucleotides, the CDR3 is TGTGCCAGCAGTGACTACAGGGCGCGGCAGCCCCAGCATTTT.

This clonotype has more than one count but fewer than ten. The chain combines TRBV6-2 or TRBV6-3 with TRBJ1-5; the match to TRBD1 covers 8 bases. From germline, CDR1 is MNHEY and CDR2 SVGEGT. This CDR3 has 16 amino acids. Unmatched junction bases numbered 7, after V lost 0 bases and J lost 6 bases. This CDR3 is CASSYSARGRSQPQHF. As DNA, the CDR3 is TGTGCCAGCAGTTACTCGGCCAGGGGGCGCAGTCAGCCCCAGCATTTT.

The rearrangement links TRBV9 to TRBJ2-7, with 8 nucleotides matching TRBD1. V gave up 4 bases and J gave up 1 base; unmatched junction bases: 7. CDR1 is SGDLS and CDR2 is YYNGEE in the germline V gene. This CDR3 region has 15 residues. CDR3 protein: CASSLRGQGSYEQYF. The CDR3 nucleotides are TGTGCCAGCAGCCTCCGCGGACAGGGATCCTACGAGCAGTACTTC.

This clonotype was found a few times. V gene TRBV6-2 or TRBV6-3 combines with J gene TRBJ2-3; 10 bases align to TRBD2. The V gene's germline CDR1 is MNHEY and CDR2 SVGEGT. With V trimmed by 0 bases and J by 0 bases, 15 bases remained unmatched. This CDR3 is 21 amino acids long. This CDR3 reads CASSYSSASGSVLASTDTQYF. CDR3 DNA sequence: TGTGCCAGCAGTTACTCGTCTGCTAGCGGGAGCGTACTGGCTAGCACAGATACGCAGTATTTT.

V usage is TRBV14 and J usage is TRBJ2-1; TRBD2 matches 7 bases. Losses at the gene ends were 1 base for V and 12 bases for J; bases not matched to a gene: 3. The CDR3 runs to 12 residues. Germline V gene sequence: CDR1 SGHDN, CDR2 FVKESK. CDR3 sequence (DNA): TGTGCCAGCAGCCAAGTAGCGGGTCCGCAGTTCTTC. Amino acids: CASSQVAGPQFF.